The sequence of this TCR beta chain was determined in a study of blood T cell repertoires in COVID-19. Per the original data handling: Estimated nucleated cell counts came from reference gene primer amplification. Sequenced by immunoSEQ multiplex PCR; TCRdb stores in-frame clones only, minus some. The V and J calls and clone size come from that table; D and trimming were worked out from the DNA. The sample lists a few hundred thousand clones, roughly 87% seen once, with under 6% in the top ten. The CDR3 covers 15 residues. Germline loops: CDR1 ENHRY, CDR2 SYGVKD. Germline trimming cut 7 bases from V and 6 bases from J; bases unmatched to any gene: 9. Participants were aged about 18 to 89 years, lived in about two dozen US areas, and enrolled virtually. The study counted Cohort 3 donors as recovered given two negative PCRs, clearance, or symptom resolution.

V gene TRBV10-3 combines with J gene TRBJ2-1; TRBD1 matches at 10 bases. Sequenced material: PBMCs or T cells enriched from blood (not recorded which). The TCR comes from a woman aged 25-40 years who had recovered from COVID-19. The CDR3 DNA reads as TGTGCCATCACTTCCCGGGACAGGGGCAGCAATGAGCAGTTCTTC. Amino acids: CAITSRDRGSNEQFF.